The sequence of this T cell receptor beta chain was determined in a study of cytomegalovirus exposure and HLA in healthy donors. Across the study: Among about 200 million T cells, an earlier analysis found around 100 million unique TCR beta sequences. Notes on the study in general: Generally TCR sequences proved uncommon, though certain public TCRs appeared in numerous donors. The HLA-A and HLA-B alleles of most subjects were reportedly predicted accurately from TCR beta sequences.

Of note for this clone: Its cognate antigen is unknown.

Both 60 Vbeta primers and 13 Jbeta primers went into the PCR. Clones were read by immunoSEQ multiplex PCR, and TCRdb kept only the in-frame ones, dropping some. Of approximately 150,000 clones listed, roughly 79% are singletons. This receptor was taken from a woman aged 18-29 years in good health and CMV-seronegative. Sequencing was done on a sample of PBMCs.

The CDR3 loop reads CASRAGVNTGELFF. In DNA, the CDR3 is TGTGCCAGCAGAGCAGGGGTGAACACCGGGGAGCTGTTTTTT. The gene calls are TRBV2 and TRBJ2-2; TRBD1 is a possible D gene (6 bases). V dropped 6 bases and J dropped 1 base, with 9 bases sitting between them. The CDR3 sequence is 14 residues long. Germline V gives CDR1 SNHLY, CDR2 FYNNEI.